A single sample gave rise to the 4 T cell receptor beta chains below, sequenced in a study of T cell responses to AZD1222 COVID-19 vaccine (dated by TCRdb to 2020 to 2023). The intended sense of this specimen's time point label: baseline before first vaccination. The method behind the library was the immunoSEQ multiplex PCR assay. The table was pulled from immuneACCESS by TCRdb, which kept in-frame rearrangements only. Such tables lose some clones; where checked, under half of the loss comes from unresolved V genes, and the rest has no known cause. The sample data list 100,000 to 130,000 clones, and around 84% of these were observed just once. Roughly 3% of the sample comes from the top ten. Sample: peripheral blood, taken on day 0 of AZD1222 vaccination. These receptors were obtained from an adult in good health.

J is TRBJ2-7 and V is TRBV28; either TRBD1 or TRBD2 may fit D (7 bases each). The CDR3 extends over 16 amino acids. Trimming stripped 8 bases from V and 6 bases from J, with 26 bases between. CDR1 and CDR2 from the germline V gene are MDHEN and SYDVKM. The DNA for the CDR3 is TGTGCCAGCCAGGGGGGAGGGGCGCCGAGGGGCGGCGAGCAGTACTTC. Amino acids: CASQGGGAPRGGEQYF.

The chain combines TRBV5-1 with TRBJ2-7; 11 nucleotides line up with TRBD1. CDR3 length equals 15 residues. CDR1 is SGHRS and CDR2 is YFSETQ in the germline V gene. After removal of 3 bases from V and 5 bases from J, the junction contained 7 bases not matched to a gene. CDR3 sequence: CASSSGQGARDEQYF. The DNA of the CDR3 is TGCGCCAGCAGCTCCGGACAGGGGGCTAGGGACGAGCAGTACTTC.

J is TRBJ2-7 and V is TRBV5-6; 7 bases fit TRBD1. The trim removed 1 base at V and 4 bases at J, leaving 8 bases unmatched. The CDR3 is 15 amino acids. Germline assignment: CDR1 SGHDT and CDR2 YYEEEE. The CDR3 DNA reads as TGTGCCAGCAGCTTGATGCGACAGGGACGGTACGAGCAGTACTTC. Protein product: CASSLMRQGRYEQYF.

The chain combines TRBV14 with TRBJ2-7; D unresolved. The CDR3 is made up of 12 amino acids. Trimming stripped 2 bases from V and 6 bases from J, with 8 bases between. Germline CDR1 is SGHDN and CDR2 is FVKESK. In DNA, the CDR3 is TGTGCCAGCAGCCAATTCAGTGGCGAGCAGTACTTC. Its translation is CASSQFSGEQYF.